This TCR beta chain stems from a study of Ad26.COV2.S vaccination and SARS-CoV-2 variants. The CDR3 loop spans 12 amino acids. Germline CDR1 MGHRA, CDR2 YSYEKL. Deletions cut 1 base from V and 12 bases from J, with 12 bases between. This clone was detected only a few times. Its matching antigen is unknown. General observations from the study: Researchers reported similar non-spike TCR breadth in vaccine and placebo recipients. Spike-specific responses of CD8+ and CD4+ T cells were reported to display substantial breadth after vaccination. Placebo recipients trailed vaccine recipients in spike-specific TCR breadth. Quantification of TCR breadth and depth may have yielded underestimates of total T cell responses.

TCRdb's copy holds only in-frame clones and misses some; the assay was immunoSEQ multiplex PCR. Of over 110,000 clones in the sample, about nine tenths were seen once. The sequences come from peripheral blood, collected after recovery from COVID-19. V and J are TRBV4-1 and TRBJ1-2, with no clear D. The clonotype comes from a human donor who had recovered from COVID-19. CDR3 sequence: CASSQVAEVHTF. DNA of the CDR3: TGCGCCAGCAGCCAAGTTGCCGAGGTTCACACCTTC.